A single TCR beta chain is shown here with its context. This may stem from a read error, because a much larger clone lies one nucleotide away. The CDR3 totals 15 residues. J gave up 4 bases and V 3 bases, and 9 bases lay outside the gene matches. Germline V gene sequence: CDR1 SGHRS, CDR2 YFSETQ. This specimen belongs to a study of regulatory T cells in long-lasting Graves disease. Described time point: newly diagnosed GD, antithyroid drugs for less than 3 months. Making the TCR library involved RNA that had been extracted from PBMCs. Those enrolled as patients came out of an endocrinology department in Xi'an, China. Investigators prepared the TCR beta libraries by applying iRepertoire HTBI primers and Arm-PCR of CDR3 regions. MiXCR, run by TCRdb on the multiplex PCR reads, gives a single entry per CDR3 protein. The profile shows about 540,000 distinct CDR3 sequences, roughly 14% of them singletons.

The same sample was also studied in work on T cells in Graves' hyperthyroidism and ophthalmopathy.

Sample: peripheral blood mononuclear cells (PBMCs), taken at new diagnosis, from a patient treated with antithyroid drugs. The V call is TRBV5-1, the J call TRBJ1-1; TRBD1 aligns across 7 bases. This receptor was identified in a man under 40 with Graves disease. In nucleotides, the CDR3 is TGCGCCAGCAGCTCGACCGGGACAGAGAGCACTGAAGCTTTCTTT. This encodes CASSSTGTESTEAFF.